A single sample is the source of the 22 T cell receptor beta chains below, sequenced in a study of low-dose radiotherapy and immunotherapy resistance in tumors. Time point: before trial treatment. Alpha and beta chains were covered, as first-strand cDNA relied on TRAV- and TRBV-specific primers. TCRs were amplified for roughly 20 PCR cycles with a constant-region primer and V-primer adapter. TCRdb called the reads again in MiXCR, with one record for every CDR3 protein. The sample lists around 76,000 distinct CDR3 sequences; around 32% were seen once. The material sequenced was PBMCs, taken before treatment. The receptors were gathered from a female donor with ovarian cancer.

At least ten counts were recorded for this clonotype. The gene calls are TRBV20-1 and TRBJ1-2, with 7 positions matching TRBD1. V shed 6 bases and J 4 bases; nucleotides not matched to a gene: 11. Germline CDR1 reads DFQATT; CDR2 reads SNEGSKA (reference sequence). CDR3 length: 14 residues. CDR3 sequence: CSADDGQGVYGYTF. The DNA for the CDR3 is TGCAGTGCAGACGACGGCCAGGGGGTCTATGGCTACACCTTC.

The sample holds many counts of this clonotype. V usage is TRBV7-9 and J usage is TRBJ2-1; 13 nucleotides line up with TRBD2. The junction had 9 bases not matched to a gene; V was cut back by 5 bases and J by 8 bases. The CDR3 extends over 16 amino acids. Germline V gene data show CDR1 as SEHNR and CDR2 as FQNEAQ (reference sequence). The CDR3 is CASSKRTSGSIDEQFF. The CDR3 region has the DNA TGTGCCAGCAGCAAACGGACTAGCGGGAGCATAGATGAGCAGTTCTTC. The variable domain in full, completed from reference TRBV7-9 and TRBJ2-1, reads DTGVSQNPRHKITKRGQNVTFRCDPISEHNRLYWYRQTLGQGPEFLTYFQNEAQLEKSRLLSDRFSAERPKGSFSTLEIQRTEQGDSAMYLCASSKRTSGSIDEQFFGPGTRLTVL.

On this clonotype: This likely reflects a read error, since a far larger clone is one base away. V gene TRBV14 combines with J gene TRBJ2-5; either TRBD1 or TRBD2 may supply D (5 bases each). The CDR3 covers 16 residues. V gave up 5 bases and J gave up 7 bases, with 23 bases separating them. The germline gives CDR1 SGHDN, CDR2 FVKESK. CDR3 in DNA: TGTGCCAGCAGCTTCGACACGGGGCAGGGCTCCGGGACCCAGTACTTC. Translation: CASSFDTGQGSGTQYF.

This chain joins TRBV28 and TRBJ2-5; D might be TRBD1 (6 bases). This CDR3 is 16 amino acids long. CDR1 is MDHEN and CDR2 is SYDVKM in the germline V gene. The germline V and J ends were trimmed by 3 bases and 7 bases, with 21 bases remaining between them. This CDR3 is CASSFDSRGGLGTQYF. CDR3 coding DNA: TGTGCCAGCAGTTTCGACTCCAGGGGCGGCCTTGGGACCCAGTACTTC.

This clonotype was seen ten or more times. J is TRBJ2-7 and V is TRBV28; 11 nucleotides line up with TRBD2. The junction had 5 bases not matched to a gene; V was cut back by 7 bases and J by 3 bases. The CDR3 length is 14 residues. CDR1 is MDHEN and CDR2 is SYDVKM in the germline V gene. In DNA form, the CDR3 reads TGTGCCAGCACCCAACTAGCGGGAGTCTACGAGCAGTACTTC. Translation gives CASTQLAGVYEQYF.

This clonotype was detected ten times or more. The chain is built from TRBV5-1 and TRBJ2-2; 10 positions match TRBD1. CDR1 SGHRS and CDR2 YFSETQ come from the germline V gene. The trim removed 4 bases at V and 3 bases at J, leaving 6 bases unmatched. This CDR3 has 16 amino acids. The CDR3 DNA reads TGCGCCAGCAGCCCCGGGACAGGGGTTGACACCGGGGAGCTGTTTTTT. It yields the protein CASSPGTGVDTGELFF.

By its share, this clonotype is medium-sized. The gene calls are TRBV4-3 and TRBJ2-1, with 8 bases matching TRBD2. J gave up 2 bases and V 1 base, and 7 bases lay outside the gene matches. This CDR3 is 17 amino acids long. CDR1 and CDR2 from the germline V gene are LGHNA and YSLEER. The CDR3 sequence: CASSQALTSGAYNEQFF. Here the CDR3 DNA reads TGCGCCAGCAGCCAAGCCCTAACTAGCGGAGCCTACAATGAGCAGTTCTTC.

This clonotype was picked up many times. This chain joins TRBV12-3 or TRBV12-4 and TRBJ2-7; TRBD1 aligns across 9 bases. The CDR3 extends over 15 amino acids. Trimming removed 4 bases from V and 3 bases from J; junction bases left unmatched: 7. CDR3 sequence reads: CASSSSDRGDYEQYF. The CDR3 nucleotides are TGTGCCAGCAGTTCCTCGGACAGGGGTGACTACGAGCAGTACTTC.

This clonotype was counted at least ten times. The chain links TRBV10-3 to TRBJ1-5; D call uncertain. Germline CDR1 reads ENHRY; CDR2 reads SYGVKD. The CDR3 covers 16 residues. Trimming left V 2 bases short and J 0 bases short, with 11 bases between. The CDR3 bases are TGTGCCATCAGTGAGACAGCAGGTGATAGCAATCAGCCCCAGCATTTT. Residues: CAISETAGDSNQPQHF.

This clonotype showed up many times. The V call is TRBV7-9, the J call TRBJ2-7, with D possibly matching TRBD2 (6 bases). This CDR3 contains 14 residues. The germline V gene encodes CDR1 SEHNR and CDR2 FQNEAQ (reference sequence). Trimming took 1 base from V and 6 from J, leaving 13 bases between them. CDR3 coding DNA: TGTGCCAGCAGCTTAGTCCGGGGAGGTGGCGAGCAGTACTTC. Amino acid sequence: CASSLVRGGGEQYF. The whole variable domain, remainder taken from reference TRBV7-9 and TRBJ2-7, is DTGVSQNPRHKITKRGQNVTFRCDPISEHNRLYWYRQTLGQGPEFLTYFQNEAQLEKSRLLSDRFSAERPKGSFSTLEIQRTEQGDSAMYLCASSLVRGGGEQYFGPGTRLTVT.

The J gene is TRBJ2-7, the V gene TRBV7-2, with 10 bases aligning to TRBD2. There are 14 residues in the CDR3. Germline V gene data show CDR1 as SGHTA and CDR2 as FQGNSA. V trimming: 4 bases; J trimming: 4 bases; junction bases outside the gene matches: 4. CDR3 loop: CASSSVAGGYEQYF. CDR3 DNA: TGTGCCAGCAGCTCCGTAGCGGGAGGTTACGAGCAGTACTTC. Supplemented by reference TRBV7-2 and TRBJ2-7, the full variable domain reads GAGVSQSPSNKVTEKGKDVELRCDPISGHTALYWYRQSLGQGLEFLIYFQGNSAPDKSGLPSDRFSAERTGGSVSTLTIQRTQQEDSAVYLCASSSVAGGYEQYFGPGTRLTVT.

V and J are TRBV5-4 and TRBJ1-2; unclear D gene. The germline V gene encodes CDR1 SGHNT and CDR2 YYREEE (reference sequence). V was shortened by 0 bases and J by 4 bases, with 7 bases between the two germline ends. The CDR3 is 13 amino acids. The CDR3 DNA reads TGTGCCAGCAGCTTGGCGGCGACCTATGGCTACACCTTC. Its protein product is CASSLAATYGYTF.

This clonotype has a count of ten or more. The chain joins TRBV5-1 to TRBJ2-2, with TRBD2 matching 11 bases. Germline CDR1 and CDR2: SGHRS and YFSETQ. The CDR3 has 18 residues. Trimming took 0 bases from V and 1 from J; bases not matched to a gene: 5. The CDR3: CASSLDLAGGQNTGELFF. CDR3 nucleotides: TGCGCCAGCAGCTTGGATCTAGCGGGGGGCCAGAACACCGGGGAGCTGTTTTTT.

The chain is built from TRBV6-2 or TRBV6-3 and TRBJ1-5; possibly TRBD1 for D (6 bases). Per the germline V gene, CDR1 is MNHEY and CDR2 is SVGEGT. The CDR3 totals 13 residues. The germline V and J ends were trimmed by 8 bases and 2 bases, with 10 bases remaining between them. The CDR3 DNA follows: TGTGCCAGCGGGGGCAGGGGCAATCAGCCCCAGCATTTT. It codes for CASGGRGNQPQHF.

This clonotype was seen once. V usage is TRBV5-6 and J usage is TRBJ2-1; no definite D call. V shed 1 base and J shed 3 bases, with 11 bases lying between them. Germline loops: CDR1 SGHDT, CDR2 YYEEEE. This CDR3 is 15 amino acids long. This CDR3 is CASSLPGPGYNEQFF. DNA of the CDR3: TGTGCCAGCAGCTTGCCCGGGCCGGGCTACAATGAGCAGTTCTTC.

This clonotype was picked up many times. This rearrangement joins TRBV20-1 to TRBJ1-2; no definite D call. Germline V gene sequence: CDR1 DFQATT, CDR2 SNEGSKA (reference sequence). This CDR3 has 12 amino acids. V lost 1 base to trimming and J lost 3 bases, with 6 bases between them. The DNA of the CDR3 is TGCAGTGCTAGAGTCCAAGACTATGGCTACACCTTC. As protein: CSARVQDYGYTF.

About this clonotype: It is unclear where the CDR3 begins or ends on the DNA, so no DNA is shown, and the CDR3 is as TCRdb lists it. The V and J genes are TRBV6-5 and TRBJ2-2; the table's D gene call, TRBD2, was not cross checked with the DNA. Per germline, CDR1 MNHEY and CDR2 SVGAGI. The CDR3 is 16 amino acids in total, end residues counted. Here the CDR3 reads CASSYGGGPTGELFFF.

This clonotype occurred many times. This chain uses TRBV27 with TRBJ2-1; possibly TRBD2 for D (5 bases). Per germline, CDR1 MNHEY and CDR2 SMNVEV (reference sequence). The CDR3 is 16 residues long. V lost 5 bases and J lost 0, with 14 bases in between. CDR3 sequence reads: CASSDPATSSYNEQFF. The CDR3 nucleotides read TGTGCCAGCAGTGACCCAGCCACTAGCTCCTACAATGAGCAGTTCTTC.

This clonotype was seen repeatedly, ten times or more. The chain couples TRBV29-1 to TRBJ1-1; 8 bases match TRBD1. The CDR3 sequence is 14 residues long. Germline CDR1 reads SQVTM; CDR2 reads ANQGSEA. Unmatched junction bases numbered 9, after V lost 6 bases and J lost 3 bases. CDR3 protein: CSVSQGAGDTEAFF. The CDR3 DNA reads as TGCAGCGTATCTCAGGGGGCAGGGGACACTGAAGCTTTCTTT.

In its sample, this clonotype was seen many times. The chain employs TRBV28 and TRBJ2-7; 7 bases match TRBD1. Germline loops: CDR1 MDHEN, CDR2 SYDVKM. The CDR3 length is 16 residues. V gave up 5 bases and J gave up 0 bases; unmatched junction bases: 10. CDR3 sequence reads: CASSPRDRISSYEQYF. CDR3 nucleotide sequence: TGTGCCAGCAGTCCCAGGGACAGAATTAGCTCCTACGAGCAGTACTTC.

Points on this clonotype: A far larger clone differs by one base, so this is likely a read error. The chain joins TRBV24-1 to TRBJ2-7, with 12 nucleotides matching TRBD2. V lost 4 bases to trimming and J lost 9 bases; unmatched junction nucleotides: 3. CDR1 and CDR2 from the germline V gene are KGHDR and SFDVKD. The CDR3 contains 13 residues. The CDR3 DNA reads TGTGCCACCAGTGAGACTAGCGGGAGCGGGCAGTACTTC. Translating gives CATSETSGSGQYF.

This chain's CDR3 is CASISGVSPSSYNEQFF. DNA of the CDR3: TGTGCCTCAATCTCGGGGGTTTCCCCTAGCTCCTACAATGAGCAGTTCTTC. The chain employs TRBV28 and TRBJ2-1; TRBD2 might be the D (6 bases). The V and J ends lost 11 bases and 0 bases respectively, with 23 bases between them. CDR1 and CDR2 (germline): MDHEN, SYDVKM. The CDR3 contains 17 residues.